Below, one TCR beta chain is given with its context. These data belong to a study of cytotoxic CD8 clonotypes in ibrutinib-treated CLL. The wider study: Samples averaged roughly 280,000 productive templates and approximately 100,000 productive rearrangements.

Researchers set a sequencing depth target of 1 in 200,000 to 1 in 1 million T cells. Sequenced by immunoSEQ multiplex PCR; TCRdb stores in-frame clones only, minus some. The sample contains 20,000 to 30,000 clones, more than 65% of which appear only once. V was pared by 6 bases and J by 0 bases, with 13 bases between. The CDR3 totals 15 residues. Per germline, CDR1 MNHEY and CDR2 SMNVEV (reference sequence). The sample was PBMCs, taken after 12 months of ibrutinib treatment. The chain links TRBV27 to TRBJ2-3, with D unclear. The sequence was obtained from a human donor with chronic lymphocytic leukemia. The CDR3 is CASSLDGSSTDTQYF. The CDR3 DNA is TGTGCCAGCAGCCTAGACGGTTCTAGCACAGATACGCAGTATTTT.